These 18 T cell receptor beta chains were all obtained from the same sample, sequenced in a study of shared clonotypes between healthy human individuals. TCRdb's copy holds only in-frame clones and misses some; the assay was immunoSEQ multiplex PCR. Of 1 million to 1.3 million clones in the sample, roughly 74% are singletons; the top ten hold roughly 0.55%. Specimen: memory CD4+ T cells from PBMCs. Described subset: CD45RA-negative fraction. These receptors were collected from a man younger than 35 in good health. Some clones in this sample may be carry-over from other donors' samples.

This clone was observed once. One end of the junction is discordant with germline, which a read error may explain. The rearrangement uses TRBV9 and TRBJ2-5, with D maybe TRBD1 (6 bases). Germline-derived CDR1 and CDR2 are SGDLS and YYNGEE. The CDR3 loop spans 15 amino acids. For the CDR3, the DNA is TGTGCCAGCAGCGCGGCCGGGACAATGGGGGAGACCCGGTACTTC. It codes for CASSAAGTMGETRYF. Combining the CDR3 with reference TRBV9 and TRBJ2-5 gives the whole variable domain DSGVTQTPKHLITATGQRVTLRCSPRSGDLSVYWYQQSLDQGLQFLIQYYNGEERAKGNILERFSAQQFPDLHSELNLSSLELGDSALYFCASSAAGTMGETRYFGPGTRLLVL.

The V call is TRBV30, the J call TRBJ1-1; TRBD1 might be the D (5 bases). This CDR3 spans 15 amino acids. Trimming left V 3 bases short and J 4 bases short, with 18 bases between. Germline loops: CDR1 GTSNPN, CDR2 SVGIG (reference sequence). The CDR3 nucleotides are TGTGCCTGGAGCAGACAGTGGCCCCGAAGCACTGAAGCTTTCTTT. As protein: CAWSRQWPRSTEAFF. Combining the CDR3 with reference TRBV30 and TRBJ1-1 gives the whole variable domain SQTIHQWPATLVQPVGSPLSLECTVEGTSNPNLYWYRQAAGRGLQLLFYSVGIGQISSEVPQNLSASRPQDRQFILSSKKLLLSDSGFYLCAWSRQWPRSTEAFFGQGTRLTVV.

This chain uses TRBV28 with TRBJ1-2, with 11 bases matching TRBD1. The V gene end was trimmed by 5 bases and the J gene end by 5 bases; junction bases not matched to a gene: 13. The CDR3 spans 17 residues. Germline V CDR1 and CDR2: MDHEN, SYDVKM. This CDR3 reads CASSILGQGGGLYGYTF. The CDR3 DNA follows: TGTGCCAGCAGTATCCTGGGACAGGGGGGGGGATTATATGGCTACACCTTC.

The sample holds a few counts of this clone. This chain connects TRBV2 to TRBJ2-2, with D perhaps TRBD1 (5 bases). The CDR3 has 12 residues. Germline values: CDR1 SNHLY, CDR2 FYNNEI. Trimming removed 7 bases at V and 6 bases at J, with 9 bases between. CDR3 in DNA: TGTGCCAGCACCAGGGATTCCGGGGAGCTGTTTTTT. It yields the protein CASTRDSGELFF.

The J gene is TRBJ2-3, the V gene TRBV15, with 7 nucleotides matching TRBD1. CDR1 LNHNV and CDR2 YYDKDF come from the germline V gene (reference sequence). This CDR3 spans 15 amino acids. The ends lost 3 bases at V and 1 base at J; junction bases unmatched: 4. The CDR3 nucleotides are TGTGCCACCAGCAGTAGACAGGGTGGCACAGATACGCAGTATTTT. Protein sequence: CATSSRQGGTDTQYF.

This clone was observed a few times. The chain combines TRBV29-1 with TRBJ2-7; 12 nucleotides align to TRBD1. Germline CDR1 SQVTM, CDR2 ANQGSEA. This CDR3 is 16 amino acids long. V lost 4 bases to trimming and J lost 5 bases; unmatched junction nucleotides: 12. CDR3 nucleotide sequence: TGCAGCGTTGTTAGGGGTAGGGACAGGGGGCAGGACGAGCAGTACTTC. This encodes CSVVRGRDRGQDEQYF.

The J gene is TRBJ2-1, the V gene TRBV28, with D hard to call. CDR3 length: 16 amino acids. V lost 1 base and J lost 0, with 10 bases in between. Germline V gene data show CDR1 as MDHEN and CDR2 as SYDVKM. The CDR3 DNA follows: TGTGCCAGCAGTTTATTTGAATTTAGCTCCTACAATGAGCAGTTCTTC. This gives the protein CASSLFEFSSYNEQFF. Drawing the rest from reference TRBV28 and TRBJ2-1, the complete variable domain is DVKVTQSSRYLVKRTGEKVFLECVQDMDHENMFWYRQDPGLGLRLIYFSYDVKMKEKGDIPEGYSVSREKKERFSLILESASTNQTSMYLCASSLFEFSSYNEQFFGPGTRLTVL.

This chain's CDR3 is CASSWDGSNTGELFF. CDR3 coding DNA: TGTGCCAGCAGTTGGGACGGGTCGAACACCGGGGAGCTGTTTTTT. The chain carries TRBV6-5 and TRBJ2-2, with D perhaps being TRBD1 or TRBD2 (5 bases each). Trimming left V 4 bases short and J 0 bases short, with 9 bases between. The CDR3 has 15 amino acids. Germline assignment: CDR1 MNHEY and CDR2 SVGAGI.

In this sample, this clone turned up a few times. The J gene is TRBJ1-1, the V gene TRBV10-2; the D gene is possibly TRBD1 (5 bases). V was shortened by 4 bases and J by 3 bases, with 12 bases between the two germline ends. The CDR3 has 14 residues. Per germline, CDR1 WSHSY and CDR2 SAAADI. CDR3 sequence (DNA): TGCGCCAGCAGTGCGTCGCAGGGCTACACTGAAGCTTTCTTT. Translated, it gives CASSASQGYTEAFF.

This clone was counted once. The V call is TRBV2, the J call TRBJ2-1; 14 nucleotides line up with TRBD2. This CDR3 spans 18 amino acids. V shed 5 bases, J shed 3 bases, and the junction held 9 bases outside the gene matches. Germline loops: CDR1 SNHLY, CDR2 FYNNEI. The CDR3 protein is CASSQEGLAGVGYNEQFF. The CDR3 nucleotides are TGTGCCAGCAGTCAAGAGGGACTAGCGGGAGTTGGCTACAATGAGCAGTTCTTC. The full variable domain, its missing parts supplied by reference TRBV2 and TRBJ2-1, is EPEVTQTPSHQVTQMGQEVILRCVPISNHLYFYWYRQILGQKVEFLVSFYNNEISEKSEIFDDQFSVERPDGSNFTLKIRSTKLEDSAMYFCASSQEGLAGVGYNEQFFGPGTRLTVL.

This chain links TRBV5-1 with TRBJ1-2; D call uncertain. The V gene's germline CDR1 is SGHRS and CDR2 YFSETQ. V was clipped by 6 bases and J by 2 bases, with 8 bases between them. The CDR3 extends over 12 amino acids. CDR3 in DNA: TGCGCCAGCAAAAAAGGGAACTATGGCTACACCTTC. Amino acid sequence: CASKKGNYGYTF.

This chain links TRBV15 with TRBJ1-5, with D uncertain. Germline values: CDR1 LNHNV, CDR2 YYDKDF (reference sequence). This CDR3 is built from 13 residues. The germline V and J ends were trimmed by 0 bases and 7 bases, with 7 bases remaining between them. This CDR3 is CATSRDLQQPQHF. The CDR3 DNA sequence: TGTGCCACCAGCAGAGACCTTCAGCAGCCCCAGCATTTT.

V is TRBV15 and J is TRBJ2-4; 8 bases are a match to TRBD1. The germline V gene has CDR1 LNHNV and CDR2 YYDKDF (reference sequence). This CDR3 is built from 20 residues. V lost 0 bases and J lost 1; bases outside the gene matches: 14. The CDR3 sequence: CATSRDLGQGARFAKNIQYF. In nucleotides, the CDR3 is TGTGCCACCAGCAGAGATCTGGGGCAGGGGGCGCGTTTTGCCAAAAACATTCAGTACTTC.

V usage is TRBV5-1 and J usage is TRBJ1-4; unclear D gene. Trimming pared 3 bases from V and 8 bases from J, leaving 17 bases between. CDR1 and CDR2 from the germline V gene are SGHRS and YFSETQ. The CDR3 has 15 residues. For the CDR3, the DNA is TGCGCCAGCAGCTCCCTGGCCAGAGGGAACGAAAAACTGTTTTTT. Its translation: CASSSLARGNEKLFF.

This clone was seen a few times. The chain recombines TRBV28 with TRBJ2-7, with D possibly TRBD2 on 5 matching bases. Germline-derived CDR1 and CDR2 are MDHEN and SYDVKM. The ends were cut back, 6 bases at V and 0 bases at J, with 18 bases in the middle. The CDR3 length is 16 residues. CDR3 sequence: CASSPPQRLGSYEQYF. The CDR3 nucleotides are TGTGCCAGCAGCCCTCCCCAGCGGCTTGGCTCCTACGAGCAGTACTTC.

The chain employs TRBV27 and TRBJ2-7; 13 positions match TRBD2. Germline CDR1 is MNHEY and CDR2 is SMNVEV (reference sequence). V trimming: 10 bases; J trimming: 4 bases; junction bases outside the gene matches: 4. The CDR3 length is 13 residues. The DNA of the CDR3 is TGTGCCACTTCACTAGCGGGAGGGTACGAGCAGTACTTC. Residues: CATSLAGGYEQYF.

The count of this clone is one. The chain couples TRBV30 to TRBJ1-2; perhaps TRBD1 as D (5 bases). The CDR3 loop spans 13 amino acids. The germline gives CDR1 GTSNPN, CDR2 SVGIG (reference sequence). Between the trimmed V and J ends, which lost 5 bases and 4 bases, there was a span of 14 bases. The CDR3: CAWGSRGGYGYTF. The CDR3 DNA follows: TGTGCCTGGGGATCACGGGGGGGCTATGGCTACACCTTC.

This chain uses TRBV5-4 with TRBJ2-1; no clear D gene. Between the trimmed V and J ends, which lost 4 bases and 11 bases, there was a span of 16 bases. In germline, CDR1 is SGHNT, CDR2 YYREEE (reference sequence). This CDR3 contains 13 residues. The CDR3 coding sequence is TGTGCCAGCAGCCCCTCCGGCGAGTCAAAGCAGTTCTTC. It is translated as CASSPSGESKQFF.